These 17 T cell receptor beta chains were all obtained from the same sample, sequenced in a study of CD8 T cells in Susac syndrome. A quantity of about 0.5 to 1 ug RNA underwent reverse transcription using random hexamers. TCRdb reprocessed the immunoSEQ multiplex PCR reads with MiXCR, giving one entry per CDR3 protein. The sample shows about 120,000 distinct CDR3 sequences, about 93% of them seen only once. The sample comprised CD4+ T cells from PBMCs. Every receptor here comes from a human donor in good health.

The rearrangement uses TRBV5-1 and TRBJ2-3, with D uncertain. This CDR3 region has 16 residues. Per the germline V gene, CDR1 is SGHRS and CDR2 is YFSETQ. V lost 1 base and J lost 0, with 12 bases in between. CDR3 DNA: TGCGCCAGCAGCTTGAACGCGCTCGATAGCACAGATACGCAGTATTTT. Translation gives CASSLNALDSTDTQYF. Drawing the rest from reference TRBV5-1 and TRBJ2-3, the complete variable domain is KAGVTQTPRYLIKTRGQQVTLSCSPISGHRSVSWYQQTPGQGLQFLFEYFSETQRNKGNFPGRFSGRQFSNSRSEMNVSTLELGDSALYLCASSLNALDSTDTQYFGPGTRLTVL.

J is TRBJ2-4 and V is TRBV25-1; TRBD2 is a possible D gene (6 bases). Germline values: CDR1 MGHDK, CDR2 SYGVNS. The CDR3 spans 14 residues. Trimming pared 7 bases from V and 0 bases from J, leaving 10 bases between. Here the CDR3 reads CASTGGGAKNIQYF. CDR3 in DNA: TGTGCCAGCACCGGGGGAGGAGCCAAAAACATTCAGTACTTC.

The V and J genes are TRBV7-2 and TRBJ2-3; 10 bases match TRBD2. Germline V gene lookup returns CDR1 SGHTA and CDR2 FQGNSA. The V segment lost 4 bases and the J segment 3 bases; nucleotides outside the gene matches: 4. CDR3 length equals 15 residues. The CDR3 loop is CASSSPSGSTDTQYF. CDR3 nucleotide sequence: TGTGCCAGCAGCTCGCCTAGCGGGAGTACAGATACGCAGTATTTT.

V is TRBV7-3 and J is TRBJ2-5, with 9 bases matching TRBD2. CDR1 is SGHTA, CDR2 FQGTGA, per germline. The CDR3 spans 14 residues. V lost 0 bases, J lost 6 bases, and 2 bases stayed unmatched. The CDR3 is CASSLTSGSQTQYF. In nucleotides, the CDR3 is TGTGCCAGCAGCTTAACTAGCGGGAGTCAGACCCAGTACTTC. The full variable domain, completed using reference TRBV7-3 and TRBJ2-5, is GAGVSQTPSNKVTEKGKYVELRCDPISGHTALYWYRQSLGQGPEFLIYFQGTGAADDSGLPNDRFFAVRPEGSVSTLKIQRTERGDSAVYLCASSLTSGSQTQYFGPGTRLLVL.

V usage is TRBV6-5 and J usage is TRBJ1-1, with 9 bases that match TRBD1. This CDR3 contains 14 residues. The V gene end was trimmed by 5 bases and the J gene end by 7 bases; junction bases not matched to a gene: 8. The germline V gene has CDR1 MNHEY and CDR2 SVGAGI. The CDR3 is CASSRGTGRNEAFF. In DNA, the CDR3 is TGTGCCAGCAGTCGGGGGACAGGGCGGAATGAAGCTTTCTTT.

J is TRBJ1-1 and V is TRBV2; no clear D. The CDR3 is 13 amino acids. The germline V and J ends were trimmed by 5 bases and 1 base, with 8 bases remaining between them. Germline V gene data show CDR1 as SNHLY and CDR2 as FYNNEI. In DNA form, the CDR3 reads TGTGCCAGCAGTTCCCATCCGAACACTGAAGCTTTCTTT. It specifies CASSSHPNTEAFF.

CDR3: CALGRTGGLDEQYF. In nucleotides, the CDR3 is TGTGCCCTAGGCAGGACAGGGGGGCTCGACGAGCAGTACTTC. The rearrangement uses TRBV7-9 and TRBJ2-7; 10 nucleotides match TRBD1. The germline V gene encodes CDR1 SEHNR and CDR2 FQNEAQ (reference sequence). V was pared by 11 bases and J by 5 bases, with 12 bases of the junction left unmatched. The CDR3 sequence is 14 residues long.

This clonotype occurred once. The chain has TRBV20-1 and TRBJ2-7; D assignment may be TRBD1 or TRBD2 (5 bases each). The germline V gene encodes CDR1 DFQATT and CDR2 SNEGSKA (reference sequence). Trimming took off 4 bases at V and 2 bases at J, with 12 bases between the two ends. This CDR3 is built from 13 residues. The CDR3 here is CSAIGTRPYEQYF. DNA for the CDR3: TGCAGTGCTATCGGGACGCGTCCCTACGAGCAGTACTTC.

DNA for the CDR3: TGCAGTGCTGTGGCGAGCGGGAGAATTGTAGGCGACGAGCAGTACTTC. Encoded protein: CSAVASGRIVGDEQYF. This rearrangement joins TRBV20-1 to TRBJ2-7; 8 nucleotides align to TRBD2. The CDR3 is made up of 16 amino acids. Per germline, CDR1 DFQATT and CDR2 SNEGSKA (reference sequence). J gave up 5 bases and V 5 bases, and 17 bases lay outside the gene matches.

V and J are TRBV7-9 and TRBJ2-7, with TRBD2 identical over 8 bases. The CDR3 covers 13 residues. CDR1 and CDR2 (germline): SEHNR, FQNEAQ (reference sequence). V trimming: 5 bases; J trimming: 4 bases; junction bases outside the gene matches: 4. The CDR3, as DNA: TGTGCCAGCAGCCCCGGGGGGGGGTACGAGCAGTACTTC. It is translated as CASSPGGGYEQYF.

This chain connects TRBV7-2 to TRBJ2-7, with D unclear. The CDR3 has 13 amino acids. V lost 2 bases, J lost 7 bases, and 12 bases lay in between. Germline V gives CDR1 SGHTA, CDR2 FQGNSA. As DNA, the CDR3 is TGTGCCAGCAGCTTACCAGCCAAGTGGGAGCAGTACTTC. This codes for CASSLPAKWEQYF.

This clonotype was recorded only once. V gene TRBV29-1 combines with J gene TRBJ1-1; no reliable D call. Germline lookup yields CDR1 SQVTM and CDR2 ANQGSEA. The V end was cut by 7 bases, the J end by 6 bases, with 21 bases between. CDR3 size: 14 residues. This chain's CDR3 is CSASSAARGAEAFF. In DNA, the CDR3 is TGCAGCGCCTCTTCGGCGGCGCGGGGAGCTGAAGCTTTCTTT.

The chain's CDR3 is CAWDRANSIYGYTF. CDR3 in DNA: TGTGCCTGGGACAGGGCTAACTCGATCTATGGCTACACCTTC. The chain uses TRBV30 and TRBJ1-2, with 7 bases matching TRBD1. With V trimmed by 5 bases and J by 4 bases, 10 bases remained unmatched. Germline V gives CDR1 GTSNPN, CDR2 SVGIG (reference sequence). The CDR3 is 14 amino acids.

The chain combines TRBV7-3 with TRBJ2-3, with TRBD2 identical over 13 bases. CDR1 is SGHTA, CDR2 FQGTGA, per germline. V shed 5 bases and J 4 bases; nucleotides not matched to a gene: 6. There are 16 residues in the CDR3. The chain's CDR3 is CASSPRTSGSPDTQYF. The CDR3 DNA sequence: TGTGCCAGCAGCCCTCGGACTAGCGGGAGCCCAGATACGCAGTATTTT. The variable domain in full, completed from reference TRBV7-3 and TRBJ2-3, reads GAGVSQTPSNKVTEKGKYVELRCDPISGHTALYWYRQSLGQGPEFLIYFQGTGAADDSGLPNDRFFAVRPEGSVSTLKIQRTERGDSAVYLCASSPRTSGSPDTQYFGPGTRLTVL.

The gene calls are TRBV7-2 and TRBJ1-2; a possible D gene is TRBD1 (5 bases). The CDR3 contains 13 residues. Germline-derived CDR1 and CDR2 are SGHTA and FQGNSA. Trimming pared 0 bases from V and 6 bases from J, leaving 8 bases between. CDR3 bases: TGTGCCAGCAGCTTAGCCTGGGGCGATGGCTACACCTTC. Translation gives CASSLAWGDGYTF.

CDR3 loop: CASSLETSVLTGELFF. CDR3 DNA: TGTGCCAGCAGCTTGGAGACTAGTGTGTTGACCGGGGAGCTGTTTTTT. The chain has TRBV5-4 and TRBJ2-2; TRBD2 might be the D (6 bases). With 0 bases removed from V and 5 bases from J, the gap between germline ends came to 14 bases. Germline CDR1 reads SGHNT; CDR2 reads YYREEE (reference sequence). This CDR3 spans 16 amino acids.

The chain uses TRBV3-1 and TRBJ2-7; D remains ambiguous. The CDR3 has 14 residues. From germline, CDR1 is LGHDT and CDR2 YNNKEL (reference sequence). The germline V and J ends were trimmed by 0 bases and 6 bases, with 12 bases remaining between them. In DNA form, the CDR3 reads TGTGCCAGCAGCCAAGATAGGTGGCTAAGCGAGCAGTACTTC. It encodes CASSQDRWLSEQYF.